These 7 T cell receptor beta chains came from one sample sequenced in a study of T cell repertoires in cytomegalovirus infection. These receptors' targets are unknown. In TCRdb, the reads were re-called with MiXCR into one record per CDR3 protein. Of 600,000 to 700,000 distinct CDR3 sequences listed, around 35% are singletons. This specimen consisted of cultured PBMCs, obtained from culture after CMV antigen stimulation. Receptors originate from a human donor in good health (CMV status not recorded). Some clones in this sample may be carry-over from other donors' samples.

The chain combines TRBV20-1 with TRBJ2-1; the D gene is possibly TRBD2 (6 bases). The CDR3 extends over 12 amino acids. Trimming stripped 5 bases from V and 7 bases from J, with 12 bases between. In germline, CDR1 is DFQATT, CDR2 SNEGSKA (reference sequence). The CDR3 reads CSAGDLINEQFF. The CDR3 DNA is TGCAGTGCTGGGGACTTGATTAATGAGCAGTTCTTC.

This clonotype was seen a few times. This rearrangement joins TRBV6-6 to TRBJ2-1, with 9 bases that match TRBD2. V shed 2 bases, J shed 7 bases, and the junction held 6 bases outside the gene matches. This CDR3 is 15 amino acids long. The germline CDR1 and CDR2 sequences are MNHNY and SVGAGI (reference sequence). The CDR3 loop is CASSYQASGKNEQFF. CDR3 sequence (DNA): TGTGCCAGCAGTTACCAAGCTAGCGGGAAAAATGAGCAGTTCTTC.

CDR3 sequence reads: CASSMEGSSHRPQHF. CDR3 DNA sequence: TGTGCCAGTAGTATGGAGGGCTCCTCACACCGGCCCCAGCATTTT. The chain joins TRBV19 to TRBJ1-5; no clear D gene. The V end was cut by 3 bases, the J end by 9 bases, with 18 bases between. Germline V gene lookup returns CDR1 LNHDA and CDR2 SQIVND (reference sequence). The CDR3 totals 15 residues.

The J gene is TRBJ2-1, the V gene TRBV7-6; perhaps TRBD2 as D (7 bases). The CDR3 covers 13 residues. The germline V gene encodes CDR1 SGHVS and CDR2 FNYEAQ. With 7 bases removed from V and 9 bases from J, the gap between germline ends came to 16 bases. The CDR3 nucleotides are TGTGCCAGCACCCCGGGGGGCCGAGGTGAGCAGTTCTTC. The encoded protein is CASTPGGRGEQFF.

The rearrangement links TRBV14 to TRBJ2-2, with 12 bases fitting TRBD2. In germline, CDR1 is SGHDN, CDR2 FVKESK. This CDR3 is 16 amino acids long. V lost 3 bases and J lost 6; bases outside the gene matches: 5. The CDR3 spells CASSHRRLAGAGELFF. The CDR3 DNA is TGTGCCAGCAGCCATCGACGACTAGCGGGAGCCGGGGAGCTGTTTTTT. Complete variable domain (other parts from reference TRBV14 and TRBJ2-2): EAGVTQFPSHSVIEKGQTVTLRCDPISGHDNLYWYRRVMGKEIKFLLHFVKESKQDESGMPNNRFLAERTGGTYSTLKVQPAELEDSGVYFCASSHRRLAGAGELFFGEGSRLTVL.

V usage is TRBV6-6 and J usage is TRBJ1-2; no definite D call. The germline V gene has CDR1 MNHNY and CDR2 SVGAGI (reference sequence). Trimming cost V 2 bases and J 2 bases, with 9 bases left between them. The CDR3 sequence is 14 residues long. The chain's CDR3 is CASSYGSENYGYTF. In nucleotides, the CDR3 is TGTGCCAGCAGTTACGGTTCGGAGAACTATGGCTACACCTTC.

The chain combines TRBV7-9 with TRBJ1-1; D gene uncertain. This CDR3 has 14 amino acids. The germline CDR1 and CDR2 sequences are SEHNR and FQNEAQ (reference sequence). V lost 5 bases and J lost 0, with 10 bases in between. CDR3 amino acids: CASSPPLLNTEAFF. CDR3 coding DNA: TGTGCCAGCAGCCCCCCCTTACTGAACACTGAAGCTTTCTTT.